These T cell receptor beta chains were read from a single sample in a study of blood T cell repertoires in COVID-19. Produced via immunoSEQ multiplex PCR; TCRdb's table is partial and in-frame only. The table shows roughly 190,000 clones, with around 82% occurring only once. Source material: PBMCs or T cells enriched from blood (not recorded which). Every receptor here comes from a woman aged 60-75 years with acute COVID-19. Both conserved end residues are part of each CDR3. The D gene is left open where the match is weak. Some rows mark clone size as missing; the rest say once, few, many or name a class of expanded clone.

clone_size	v_call	j_call	cdr3_length	d_call	cdr3_aa	cdr3_nt
NA	TRBV7-2	TRBJ2-7	15	NA	CASSLMAARIYEQYF	TGTGCCAGCAGCTTGATGGCAGCGCGGATCTACGAGCAGTACTTC
NA	TRBV5-5	TRBJ1-1	13	NA	CASRPMRNTEAFF	TGTGCCAGCAGGCCCATGAGGAACACTGAAGCTTTCTTT
NA	TRBV11-2	TRBJ1-4	15	TRBD1	CASSPTGTGVLKLFF	TGTGCCAGCAGCCCTACCGGGACAGGGGTGCTAAAACTGTTTTTT
few	TRBV7-2	TRBJ2-1	15	TRBD1	CASSRRGQGYNEQFF	TGTGCCAGCAGCCGGCGGGGACAGGGGTACAATGAGCAGTTCTTC
NA	TRBV6-5	TRBJ1-2	12	NA	CASTETGYGYTF	TGTGCCAGCACAGAGACAGGATATGGCTACACCTTC
NA	TRBV7-2	TRBJ1-2	14	TRBD1	CASSFLGGSYGYTF	TGTGCCAGCAGCTTCTTAGGGGGCTCCTATGGCTACACCTTC
NA	TRBV5-1	TRBJ2-1	15	NA	CASSLGGLTYNEQFF	TGCGCCAGCAGCTTGGGAGGACTGACCTACAATGAGCAGTTCTTC
NA	TRBV12-5	TRBJ2-1	14	TRBD2	CASGASGGAREQFF	TGTGCTAGTGGGGCGAGCGGGGGGGCCCGGGAGCAGTTCTTC
NA	TRBV7-9	TRBJ2-1	15	TRBD2	CASSSAGAGANEQFF	TGTGCCAGCAGCTCAGCGGGGGCCGGGGCCAATGAGCAGTTCTTC
NA	TRBV3-1/TRBV3-2	TRBJ2-1	15	NA	CASSPVRGRNNEQFF	TGTGCCAGCAGCCCCGTAAGGGGAAGAAACAATGAGCAGTTCTTC
NA	TRBV5-1	TRBJ2-3	15	TRBD2	CASTPRTSGADTQYF	TGCGCCAGCACCCCACGGACTAGCGGGGCAGATACGCAGTATTTT
NA	TRBV5-8	TRBJ2-5	14	TRBD2	CASSPGLAGETQYF	TGTGCCAGCAGCCCGGGACTAGCGGGGGAGACCCAGTACTTC
NA	TRBV28	TRBJ2-2	15	TRBD2	CASSPLAGDFGELFF	TGTGCCAGCAGTCCTCTAGCGGGGGACTTCGGGGAGCTGTTTTTT